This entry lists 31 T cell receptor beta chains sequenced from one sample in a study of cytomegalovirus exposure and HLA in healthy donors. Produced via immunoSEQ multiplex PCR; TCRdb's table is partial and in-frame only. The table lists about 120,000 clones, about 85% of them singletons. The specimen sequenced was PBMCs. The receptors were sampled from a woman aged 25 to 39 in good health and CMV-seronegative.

The CDR3 region has the DNA TGTGCCACCAGCAGAGATAGAGGGAATAGTGAGCAGTTCTTC. Translation: CATSRDRGNSEQFF. V gene TRBV15 combines with J gene TRBJ2-1, with a weak D call TRBD2 (5 bases). V was pared by 0 bases and J by 9 bases, with 12 bases between. The CDR3 is made up of 14 amino acids. Germline assignment: CDR1 LNHNV and CDR2 YYDKDF (reference sequence).

CDR3 DNA sequence: TGTGCCAGCTCACCACCGGGGGGGCCCTCCTACGAGCAGTACTTC. Encoded protein: CASSPPGGPSYEQYF. V gene TRBV18 combines with J gene TRBJ2-7, with a tentative D call TRBD2 (7 bases). Trimming removed 0 bases from V and 0 bases from J, with 9 bases in between. The CDR3 is 15 residues long. In germline, CDR1 is KGHSH, CDR2 LQKENI. The complete variable domain, with remaining parts taken from reference TRBV18 and TRBJ2-7, reads NAGVMQNPRHLVRRRGQEARLRCSPMKGHSHVYWYRQLPEEGLKFMVYLQKENIIDESGMPKERFSAEFPKEGPSILRIQQVVRGDSAAYFCASSPPGGPSYEQYFGPGTRLTVT.

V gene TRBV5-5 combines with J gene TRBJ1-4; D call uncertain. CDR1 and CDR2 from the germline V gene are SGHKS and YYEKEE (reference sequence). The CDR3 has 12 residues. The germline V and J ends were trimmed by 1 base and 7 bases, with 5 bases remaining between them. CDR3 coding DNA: TGTGCCAGCAGCTTGCCGGGTGAAAAACTGTTTTTT. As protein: CASSLPGEKLFF.

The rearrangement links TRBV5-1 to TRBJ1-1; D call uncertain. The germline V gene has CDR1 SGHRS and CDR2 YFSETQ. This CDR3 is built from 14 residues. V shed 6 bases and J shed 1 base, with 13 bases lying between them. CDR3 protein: CASISSPPNTEAFF. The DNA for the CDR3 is TGCGCCAGCATCTCCAGTCCCCCGAACACTGAAGCTTTCTTT.

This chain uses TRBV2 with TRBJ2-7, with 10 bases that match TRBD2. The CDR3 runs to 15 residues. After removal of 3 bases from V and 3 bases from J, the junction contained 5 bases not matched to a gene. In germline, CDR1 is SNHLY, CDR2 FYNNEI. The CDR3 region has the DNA TGTGCCAGCAGTGATAGTCTAGCGGGGGTCTACGAGCAGTACTTC. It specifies CASSDSLAGVYEQYF.

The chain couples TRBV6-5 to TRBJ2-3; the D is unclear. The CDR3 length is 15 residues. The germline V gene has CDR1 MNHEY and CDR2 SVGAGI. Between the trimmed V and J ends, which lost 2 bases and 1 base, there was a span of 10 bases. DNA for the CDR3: TGTGCCAGCAGTTACAAGTCGGTACGCACAGATACGCAGTATTTT. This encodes CASSYKSVRTDTQYF.

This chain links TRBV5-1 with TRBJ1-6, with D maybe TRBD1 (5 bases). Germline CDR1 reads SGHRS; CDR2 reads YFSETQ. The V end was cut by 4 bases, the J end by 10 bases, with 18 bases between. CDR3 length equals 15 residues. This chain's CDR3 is CASSSERRDVSPLHF. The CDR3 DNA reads TGCGCCAGCAGCAGTGAACGGCGGGACGTATCACCCCTCCACTTT.

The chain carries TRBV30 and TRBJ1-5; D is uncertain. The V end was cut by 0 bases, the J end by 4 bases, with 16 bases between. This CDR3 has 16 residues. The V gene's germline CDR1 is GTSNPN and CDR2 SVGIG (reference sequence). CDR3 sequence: CAWSVPNRPPNQPQHF. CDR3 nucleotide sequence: TGTGCCTGGAGTGTACCTAACCGCCCACCAAATCAGCCCCAGCATTTT.

DNA of the CDR3: TGTGCCAGCACTTCGACAGGGTCACCTGAAGCTTTCTTT. This codes for CASTSTGSPEAFF. This rearrangement joins TRBV2 to TRBJ1-1; 7 positions match TRBD1. V lost 7 bases, J lost 6 bases, and 8 bases stayed unmatched. The germline gives CDR1 SNHLY, CDR2 FYNNEI. The CDR3 extends over 13 amino acids. The whole variable domain, filled in from reference TRBV2 and TRBJ1-1, reads EPEVTQTPSHQVTQMGQEVILRCVPISNHLYFYWYRQILGQKVEFLVSFYNNEISEKSEIFDDQFSVERPDGSNFTLKIRSTKLEDSAMYFCASTSTGSPEAFFGQGTRLTVV.

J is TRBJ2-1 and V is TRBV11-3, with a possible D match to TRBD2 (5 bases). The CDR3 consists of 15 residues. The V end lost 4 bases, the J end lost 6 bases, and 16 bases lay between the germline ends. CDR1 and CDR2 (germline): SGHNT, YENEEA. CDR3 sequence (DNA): TGTGCCAGCAGCTCGCTACCCGCGAGCGGCAATGAGCAGTTCTTC. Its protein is CASSSLPASGNEQFF.

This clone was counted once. The CDR3 DNA reads TGTGCCAGCAGCTCACAGGGGGGATCCTACAATGAGCAGTTCTTC. It codes for CASSSQGGSYNEQFF. This chain links TRBV7-8 with TRBJ2-1; 8 bases map to TRBD1. The CDR3 spans 15 residues. V lost 4 bases to trimming and J lost 1 base; unmatched junction nucleotides: 3. CDR1 SGHVS and CDR2 FQNEAQ come from the germline V gene.

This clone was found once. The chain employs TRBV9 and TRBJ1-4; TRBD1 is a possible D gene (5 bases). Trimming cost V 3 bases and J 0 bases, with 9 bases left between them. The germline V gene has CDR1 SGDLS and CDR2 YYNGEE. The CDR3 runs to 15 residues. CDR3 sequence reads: CASSAETATNEKLFF. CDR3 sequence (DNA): TGTGCCAGCAGCGCGGAGACAGCAACTAATGAAAAACTGTTTTTT.

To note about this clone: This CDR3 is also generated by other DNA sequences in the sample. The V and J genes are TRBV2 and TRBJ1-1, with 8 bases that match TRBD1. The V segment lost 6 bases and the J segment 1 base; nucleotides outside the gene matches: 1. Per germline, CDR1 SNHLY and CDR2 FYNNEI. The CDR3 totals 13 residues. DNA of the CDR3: TGTGCCAGCAGAGGACAGGGGAACACTGAAGCTTTCTTT. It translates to CASRGQGNTEAFF.

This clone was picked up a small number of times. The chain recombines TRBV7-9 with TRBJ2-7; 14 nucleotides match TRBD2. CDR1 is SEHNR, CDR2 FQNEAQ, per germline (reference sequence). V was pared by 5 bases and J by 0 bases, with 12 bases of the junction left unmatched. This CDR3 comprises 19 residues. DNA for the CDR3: TGTGCCAGCAGCCTGAGACGACTAGCGGGGGGGCTTATCTCCTACGAGCAGTACTTC. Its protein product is CASSLRRLAGGLISYEQYF.

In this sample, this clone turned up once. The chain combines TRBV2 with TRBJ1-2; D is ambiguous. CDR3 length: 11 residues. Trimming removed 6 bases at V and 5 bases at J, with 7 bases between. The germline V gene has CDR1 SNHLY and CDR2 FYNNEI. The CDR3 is CASRLGYGYTF. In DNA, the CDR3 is TGTGCCAGCAGACTAGGATATGGCTACACCTTC.

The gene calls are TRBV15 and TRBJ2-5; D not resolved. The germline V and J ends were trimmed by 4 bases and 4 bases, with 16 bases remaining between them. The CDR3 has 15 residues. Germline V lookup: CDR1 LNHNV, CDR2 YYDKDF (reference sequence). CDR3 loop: CATSKRPPLPETQYF. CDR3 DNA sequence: TGTGCCACCAGCAAGAGGCCCCCTCTCCCAGAGACCCAGTACTTC.

The CDR3 DNA reads TGCGCCAGCAGCCTGGGTACTCAGGGCCTCGGGGACAGGAACACTGAAGCTTTCTTT. Its translation is CASSLGTQGLGDRNTEAFF. The chain has TRBV5-1 and TRBJ1-1, with TRBD1 matching 7 bases. Looked up from germline, CDR1 is SGHRS and CDR2 is YFSETQ. The CDR3 loop spans 19 amino acids. The V gene end was trimmed by 4 bases and the J gene end by 1 base; junction bases not matched to a gene: 19.

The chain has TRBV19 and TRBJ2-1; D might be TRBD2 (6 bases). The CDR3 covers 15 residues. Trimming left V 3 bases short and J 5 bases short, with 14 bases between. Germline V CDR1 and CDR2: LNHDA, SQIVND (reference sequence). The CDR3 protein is CASSIRLGLDNEQFF. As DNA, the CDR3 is TGTGCCAGTAGTATTAGACTAGGGCTAGACAATGAGCAGTTCTTC.

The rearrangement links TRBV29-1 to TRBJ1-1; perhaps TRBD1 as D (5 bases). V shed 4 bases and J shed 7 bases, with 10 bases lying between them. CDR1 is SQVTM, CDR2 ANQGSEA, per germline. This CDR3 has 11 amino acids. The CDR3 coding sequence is TGCAGCGTTGTGACAGTTGGTGAAGCTTTCTTT. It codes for CSVVTVGEAFF.

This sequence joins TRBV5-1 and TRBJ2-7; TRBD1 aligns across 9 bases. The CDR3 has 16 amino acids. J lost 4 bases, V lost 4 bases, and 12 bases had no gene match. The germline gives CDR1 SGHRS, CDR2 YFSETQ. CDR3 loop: CASSITPGQGVYEQYF. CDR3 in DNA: TGCGCCAGCAGCATTACCCCGGGACAGGGTGTGTACGAGCAGTACTTC.

The CDR3 region is CASSQLAGGRETQYF. The CDR3 DNA reads TGTGCCAGCAGCCAACTAGCGGGGGGGCGGGAGACCCAGTACTTC. This rearrangement joins TRBV4-2 to TRBJ2-5, with TRBD2 matching 12 bases. Germline V lookup: CDR1 LGHNA, CDR2 YNFKEQ. This CDR3 is built from 15 residues. V trimming: 2 bases; J trimming: 5 bases; junction bases outside the gene matches: 3.

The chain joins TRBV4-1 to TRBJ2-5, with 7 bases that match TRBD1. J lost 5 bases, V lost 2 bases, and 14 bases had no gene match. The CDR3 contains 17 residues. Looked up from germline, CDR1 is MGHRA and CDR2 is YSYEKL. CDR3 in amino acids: CASSQLVTGAFGETQYF. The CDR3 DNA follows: TGCGCCAGCAGCCAATTGGTAACAGGGGCGTTTGGGGAGACCCAGTACTTC.

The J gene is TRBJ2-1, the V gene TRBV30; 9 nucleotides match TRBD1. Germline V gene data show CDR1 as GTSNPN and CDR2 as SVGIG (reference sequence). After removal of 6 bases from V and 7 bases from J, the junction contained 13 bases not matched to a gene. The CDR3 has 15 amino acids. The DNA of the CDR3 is TGTGCCTGTACCCAGGGACAGGGTTTAGAGAATGAGCAGTTCTTC. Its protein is CACTQGQGLENEQFF. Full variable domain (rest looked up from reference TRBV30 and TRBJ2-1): SQTIHQWPATLVQPVGSPLSLECTVEGTSNPNLYWYRQAAGRGLQLLFYSVGIGQISSEVPQNLSASRPQDRQFILSSKKLLLSDSGFYLCACTQGQGLENEQFFGPGTRLTVL.

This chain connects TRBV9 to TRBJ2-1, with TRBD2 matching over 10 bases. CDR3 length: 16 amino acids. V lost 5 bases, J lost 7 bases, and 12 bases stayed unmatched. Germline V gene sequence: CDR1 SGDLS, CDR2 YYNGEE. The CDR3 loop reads CASSILAAGGRNEQFF. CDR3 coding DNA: TGTGCCAGCAGTATCCTCGCAGCGGGGGGGCGGAATGAGCAGTTCTTC.

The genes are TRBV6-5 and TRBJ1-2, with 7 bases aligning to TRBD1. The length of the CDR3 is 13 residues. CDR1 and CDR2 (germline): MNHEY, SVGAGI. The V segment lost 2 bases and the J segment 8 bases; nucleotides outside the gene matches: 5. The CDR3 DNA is TGTGCCAGCAGTTACAGACAGGGCGAAGGCTACACCTTC. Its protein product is CASSYRQGEGYTF.

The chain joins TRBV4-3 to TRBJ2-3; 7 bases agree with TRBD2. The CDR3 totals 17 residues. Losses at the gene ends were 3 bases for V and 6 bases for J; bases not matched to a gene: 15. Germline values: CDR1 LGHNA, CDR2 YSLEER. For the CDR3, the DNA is TGCGCCAGCAGCCAGATATGGAGCGGGGAGTCCCGGGATACGCAGTATTTT. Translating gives CASSQIWSGESRDTQYF.

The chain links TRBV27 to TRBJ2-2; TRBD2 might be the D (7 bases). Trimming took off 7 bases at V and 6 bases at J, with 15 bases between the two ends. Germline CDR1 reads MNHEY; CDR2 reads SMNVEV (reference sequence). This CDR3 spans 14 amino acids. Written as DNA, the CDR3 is TGTGCCAGCAACGAAGGGGGGGAGGCCGGGGAGCTGTTTTTT. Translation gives CASNEGGEAGELFF.

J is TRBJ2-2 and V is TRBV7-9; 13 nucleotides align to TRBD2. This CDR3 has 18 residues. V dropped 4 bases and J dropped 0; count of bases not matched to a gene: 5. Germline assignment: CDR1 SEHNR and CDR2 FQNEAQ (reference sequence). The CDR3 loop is CASSSRLAGGSNTGELFF. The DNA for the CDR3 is TGTGCCAGCAGCTCCCGACTAGCGGGGGGCTCGAACACCGGGGAGCTGTTTTTT. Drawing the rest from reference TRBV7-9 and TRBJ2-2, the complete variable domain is DTGVSQNPRHKITKRGQNVTFRCDPISEHNRLYWYRQTLGQGPEFLTYFQNEAQLEKSRLLSDRFSAERPKGSFSTLEIQRTEQGDSAMYLCASSSRLAGGSNTGELFFGEGSRLTVL.

The CDR3 sequence is CASSLGTATEKLFF. The CDR3 DNA follows: TGTGCCAGCAGCTTGGGGACAGCGACGGAAAAACTGTTTTTT. This chain links TRBV5-6 with TRBJ1-4, with TRBD1 as a possible D gene (6 bases). Germline lookup yields CDR1 SGHDT and CDR2 YYEEEE. This CDR3 contains 14 residues. The V end lost 0 bases, the J end lost 8 bases, and 11 bases lay between the germline ends. Combining the CDR3 with reference TRBV5-6 and TRBJ1-4 gives the whole variable domain DAGVTQSPTHLIKTRGQQVTLRCSPKSGHDTVSWYQQALGQGPQFIFQYYEEEERQRGNFPDRFSGHQFPNYSSELNVNALLLGDSALYLCASSLGTATEKLFFGSGTQLSVL.

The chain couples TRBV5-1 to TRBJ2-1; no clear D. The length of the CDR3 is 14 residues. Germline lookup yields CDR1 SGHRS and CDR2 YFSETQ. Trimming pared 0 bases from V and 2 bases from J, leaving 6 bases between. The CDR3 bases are TGCGCCAGCAGCTTGGCCGGTACCTACAATGAGCAGTTCTTC. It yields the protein CASSLAGTYNEQFF.

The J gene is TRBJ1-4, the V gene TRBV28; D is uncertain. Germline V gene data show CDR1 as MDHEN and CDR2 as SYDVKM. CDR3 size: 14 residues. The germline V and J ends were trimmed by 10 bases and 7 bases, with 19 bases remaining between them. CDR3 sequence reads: CATLREAYGEKLFF. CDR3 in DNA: TGTGCCACTCTAAGGGAGGCCTACGGTGAAAAACTGTTTTTT. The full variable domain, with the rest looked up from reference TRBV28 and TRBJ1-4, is DVKVTQSSRYLVKRTGEKVFLECVQDMDHENMFWYRQDPGLGLRLIYFSYDVKMKEKGDIPEGYSVSREKKERFSLILESASTNQTSMYLCATLREAYGEKLFFGSGTQLSVL.